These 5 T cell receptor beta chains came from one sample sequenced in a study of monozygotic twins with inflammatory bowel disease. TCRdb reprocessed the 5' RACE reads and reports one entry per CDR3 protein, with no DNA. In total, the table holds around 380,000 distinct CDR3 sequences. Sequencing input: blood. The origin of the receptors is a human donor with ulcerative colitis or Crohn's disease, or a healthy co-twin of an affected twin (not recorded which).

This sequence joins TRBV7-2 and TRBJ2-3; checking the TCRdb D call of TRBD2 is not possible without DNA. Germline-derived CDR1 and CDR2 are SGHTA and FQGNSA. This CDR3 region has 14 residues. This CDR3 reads CASSFTGPWDTQYF.

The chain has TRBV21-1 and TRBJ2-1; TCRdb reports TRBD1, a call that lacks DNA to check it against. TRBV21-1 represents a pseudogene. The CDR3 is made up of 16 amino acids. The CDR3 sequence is CASSTTGTGVCDEQFF.

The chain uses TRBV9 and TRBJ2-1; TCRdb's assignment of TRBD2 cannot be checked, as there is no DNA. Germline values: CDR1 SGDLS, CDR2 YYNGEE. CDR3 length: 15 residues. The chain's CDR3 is CASSGVAAWGGEQFF.

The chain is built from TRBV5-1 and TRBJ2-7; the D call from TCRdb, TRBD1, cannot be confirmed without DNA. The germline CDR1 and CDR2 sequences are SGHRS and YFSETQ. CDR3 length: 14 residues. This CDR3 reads CASSIRTDLYEQYF.

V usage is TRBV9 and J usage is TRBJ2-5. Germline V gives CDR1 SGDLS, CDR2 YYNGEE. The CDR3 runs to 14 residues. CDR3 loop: CASSVRGNQETQYF.